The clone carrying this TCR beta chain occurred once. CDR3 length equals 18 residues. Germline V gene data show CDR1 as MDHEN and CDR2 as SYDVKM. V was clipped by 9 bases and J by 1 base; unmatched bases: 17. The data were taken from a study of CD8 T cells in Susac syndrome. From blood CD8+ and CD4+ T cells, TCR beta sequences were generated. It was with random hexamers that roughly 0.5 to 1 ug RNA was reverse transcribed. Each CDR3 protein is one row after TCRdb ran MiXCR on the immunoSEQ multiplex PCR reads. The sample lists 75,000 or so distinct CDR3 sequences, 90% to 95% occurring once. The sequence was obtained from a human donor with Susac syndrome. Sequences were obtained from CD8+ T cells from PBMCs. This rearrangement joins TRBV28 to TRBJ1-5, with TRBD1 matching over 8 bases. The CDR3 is CASLNPDRVGRSNQPQHF. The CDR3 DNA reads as TGTGCCAGTCTGAACCCGGACAGGGTCGGGAGAAGCAATCAGCCCCAGCATTTT.